These 4 T cell receptor beta chains came from one sample sequenced in a study of T cells in women clearing cervical HPV infection. Sequencing used immunoSEQ multiplex PCR; TCRdb keeps in-frame clones, though not all of them. The specimen's table records roughly 30,000 clones. Material for sequencing was blood buffy coat. The receptors stem from a woman between 18 and 75 years old with a cervical HPV16 infection that either progressed to CIN3+ or cleared (not recorded which).

In regard to this clone: The DNA ends 3 residues before the CDR3 does, and the rest of the CDR3 is filled in from the germline J gene. The rearrangement links TRBV12-3 or TRBV12-4 to TRBJ2-1, with 8 bases that match TRBD2. V trimming: 7 bases; J trimming: 6 bases; junction bases outside the gene matches: 14. The CDR3 totals 16 residues. Partial CDR3 DNA: TGTGCCAGCATCCCCGCGGCGGGGGGCAACTCCAATGAG. Translated, it gives CASIPAAGGNSNE. The full CDR3 sequence reads CASIPAAGGNSNEQFF.

The sequenced CDR3 bases are TGTGCCTGGGCTGTAGGGACTAGCGGGGATACC. It yields the protein CAWAVGTSGDT. The full CDR3 reads CAWAVGTSGDTYTF. The rearrangement uses TRBV30 and TRBJ1-2, with D possibly matching TRBD1 (5 bases). With the read ending 3 residues before the CDR3 end, the germline J gene is used to fill in that end. The CDR3 consists of 14 residues. Germline V gene sequence: CDR1 GTSNPN, CDR2 SVGIG (reference sequence).

As regards this clone: The sequence runs out 3 residues before the end of the CDR3; the remainder is reconstructed from the germline J gene. The chain joins TRBV12-3 or TRBV12-4 to TRBJ2-6, with D uncertain. Trimming stripped 0 bases from V and 1 base from J, with 4 bases between. This CDR3 has 15 residues. The sequenced CDR3 bases are TGTGCCAGCAGTTTAGCGCAGTCTGGGGCCAACGTC. It encodes CASSLAQSGANV. The entire CDR3 is CASSLAQSGANVLTF.

The CDR3 here is CASSQSGSTEAFF. CDR3 bases read: TGTGCCAGCAGCCAGTCAGGGTCCACTGAA. The chain recombines TRBV14 with TRBJ1-1, with D perhaps matching TRBD1 (5 bases). The read ends 3 residues before the CDR3 terminus; that terminus is restored from the germline J gene. CDR3 length: 13 amino acids. The V gene lost 3 bases and the J gene lost 4 bases, with 9 bases spanning the gap. CDR1 is SGHDN and CDR2 is FVKESK in the germline V gene.